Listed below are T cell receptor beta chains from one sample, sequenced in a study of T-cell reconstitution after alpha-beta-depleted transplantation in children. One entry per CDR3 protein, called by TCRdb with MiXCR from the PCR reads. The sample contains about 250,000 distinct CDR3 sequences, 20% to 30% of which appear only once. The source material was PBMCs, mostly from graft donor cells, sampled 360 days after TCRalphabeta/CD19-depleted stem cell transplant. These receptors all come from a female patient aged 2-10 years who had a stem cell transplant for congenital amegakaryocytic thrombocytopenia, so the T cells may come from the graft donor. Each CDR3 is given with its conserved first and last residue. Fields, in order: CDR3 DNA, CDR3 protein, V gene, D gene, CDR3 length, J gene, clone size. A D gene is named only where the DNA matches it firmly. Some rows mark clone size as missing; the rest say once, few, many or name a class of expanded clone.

TGCAGTGCTGTCGGTCCGGTTGAGCTGTTTTTT CSAVGPVELFF TRBV20-1 . 11 TRBJ2-2 .
TGTGCCAGCAGTCAACAGGGGATTTCCTACAATGAGCAGTTCTTC CASSQQGISYNEQFF TRBV2 TRBD1 15 TRBJ2-1 .
TGTGCCAGCAGTTTAATGAGGGTGAACACTGAAGCTTTCTTT CASSLMRVNTEAFF TRBV12-3/TRBV12-4 . 14 TRBJ1-1 few
TGCAGCGTGGGAGCCGACACAGATACGCAGTATTTT CSVGADTDTQYF TRBV29-1 . 12 TRBJ2-3 .
TGTGCCAGCAGCGCCGGGACAGGGAACTACAATGAGCAGTTCTTC CASSAGTGNYNEQFF TRBV9 TRBD1 15 TRBJ2-1 .
TGTGCCAGCATGGAACAGGGGGCCGGTCAGCCCCAGCATTTT CASMEQGAGQPQHF TRBV12-3/TRBV12-4 TRBD1 14 TRBJ1-5 few
TGCAGTGCTCCCCGTCCGCGGACCACTGAAGCTTTCTTT CSAPRPRTTEAFF TRBV20-1 . 13 TRBJ1-1 few
TGTGCCAGCAGTAGCGGGAGCCTCTCCTACAATGAGCAGTTCTTC CASSSGSLSYNEQFF TRBV28 TRBD2 15 TRBJ2-1 few
TGTGCCATCAGTGAGTACCCCGGCAGCACGACTAATGAAAAACTGTTTTTT CAISEYPGSTTNEKLFF TRBV10-3 . 17 TRBJ1-4 .
TGCGGTTCAGGGGTTTCGAACACCGGGGAGCTGTTTTTT CGSGVSNTGELFF TRBV29-1 . 13 TRBJ2-2 many
TGTGCCAGCAGAAGACACACTGAAGCTTTCTTT CASRRHTEAFF TRBV6-5 . 11 TRBJ1-1 few
TGCGCCAGCAGCTTAGGGGGGACAGGTGGAAACACCATATATTTT CASSLGGTGGNTIYF TRBV5-1 TRBD1 15 TRBJ1-3 few
TGCAGTGCTAGGGACCTGGGGGCGGTAAACACTGAAGCTTTCTTT CSARDLGAVNTEAFF TRBV20-1 . 15 TRBJ1-1 few
TGCAGTGCTAGGGGACAGGGTAACGTTCCCTACGAGCAGTACTTC CSARGQGNVPYEQYF TRBV20-1 TRBD1 15 TRBJ2-7 .
TGCAGTGCAGGCCCTGGACTAGCGGGATCCTACAATGAGCAGTTCTTC CSAGPGLAGSYNEQFF TRBV20-1 TRBD2 16 TRBJ2-1 .